The 3 T cell receptor beta chains below come from one sample, sequenced in a study of blood T cells in healthy people across ages. PCR was performed a second time for about 7 to 11 cycles using a sample-barcoded 5' primer and a J-beta primer mix. In TCRdb, the 5' RACE reads were re-called with MiXCR into one record per CDR3 protein. The profile shows about 720,000 distinct CDR3 sequences, 22% of them singletons. Sequencing used blood. The receptors were gathered from a man between 65 and 80 years old in good health.

This clonotype has just a few counts. This sequence joins TRBV20-1 and TRBJ2-5; maybe TRBD1 (6 bases). Germline V gene sequence: CDR1 DFQATT, CDR2 SNEGSKA (reference sequence). V lost 3 bases, J lost 1 base, and 9 bases lay in between. The length of the CDR3 is 13 residues. This CDR3 is CSARWDIQETQYF. CDR3 bases: TGCAGTGCTAGGTGGGACATCCAAGAGACCCAGTACTTC.

This clonotype occurred once. The chain is built from TRBV15 and TRBJ2-7; D remains ambiguous. The DNA matches TRBJ2-1 better at its end, which makes the J call doubtful. The CDR3 runs to 12 residues. Germline loops: CDR1 LNHNV, CDR2 YYDKDF (reference sequence). The CDR3 DNA reads TGTGCCACCAGCAGGATATACAATGAGCAGTTCTTC. Its protein is CATSRIYNEQFF.

J is TRBJ2-1 and V is TRBV7-6, with 8 bases fitting TRBD1. V gave up 5 bases and J gave up 6 bases; unmatched junction bases: 6. The CDR3 is made up of 14 amino acids. CDR1 is SGHVS and CDR2 is FNYEAQ in the germline V gene. The CDR3 nucleotides read TGTGCCAGCAGCACGGACAGGGTGTCCAATGAGCAGTTCTTC. Protein sequence: CASSTDRVSNEQFF.